This passage covers 16 T cell receptor beta chains from one sample sequenced in a study of OX40 agonist ivuxolimab in advanced cancers. Sequenced by immunoSEQ multiplex PCR; TCRdb stores in-frame clones only, minus some. The sample has about 55,000 clones; 77% are singletons. The sample was CD4+ or CD8+ T cells sorted from blood, taken in a trial of the OX40 agonist ivuxolimab. These receptor sequences come from an adult with an advanced solid tumor such as melanoma, head and neck, liver or kidney cancer.

CDR3 DNA sequence: TGTGCCAGCAGCTTTCCCCGGATGAACACTGAAGCTTTCTTT. Translated: CASSFPRMNTEAFF. The chain joins TRBV7-2 to TRBJ1-1; D unclear. V lost 3 bases and J 0 bases, leaving 8 bases between the germline ends. This CDR3 region has 14 residues. CDR1 SGHTA and CDR2 FQGNSA come from the germline V gene.

V and J are TRBV7-2 and TRBJ2-3, with D perhaps being TRBD1 or TRBD2 (6 bases each). V was shortened by 5 bases and J by 4 bases, with 16 bases between the two germline ends. CDR3 size: 15 residues. CDR1 and CDR2 from the germline V gene are SGHTA and FQGNSA. The CDR3 DNA reads TGTGCCAGCAGCCCCGGACGGGGGCGCGCAGATACGCAGTATTTT. Translated, it gives CASSPGRGRADTQYF. The full variable domain, in which reference TRBV7-2 and TRBJ2-3 provide the parts outside the CDR3, is GAGVSQSPSNKVTEKGKDVELRCDPISGHTALYWYRQSLGQGLEFLIYFQGNSAPDKSGLPSDRFSAERTGGSVSTLTIQRTQQEDSAVYLCASSPGRGRADTQYFGPGTRLTVL.

The genes are TRBV12-1 and TRBJ1-4; the table names TRBD1, a call not compared with the DNA. TRBV12-1 is designated a pseudogene. The CDR3 covers 16 residues. The CDR3 nucleotides read TGTGCCCCCAGGCAGGGCCTTTTCTGCTTACTTGAAAAACTGTTTTTT. Residues: CAPRQGLFCLLEKLFF.

A few counts support this clone. This chain links TRBV18 with TRBJ2-3; D is ambiguous. The germline CDR1 and CDR2 sequences are KGHSH and LQKENI. Trimming removed 6 bases from V and 0 bases from J, with 7 bases in between. This CDR3 has 13 residues. CDR3 in DNA: TGTGCCAGCTCTGGCAGTAGCACAGATACGCAGTATTTT. This encodes CASSGSSTDTQYF.

This sequence joins TRBV25-1 and TRBJ2-1; TRBD2 matches at 8 bases. The germline V gene encodes CDR1 MGHDK and CDR2 SYGVNS. The CDR3 is 16 amino acids. V shed 4 bases and J 2 bases; nucleotides not matched to a gene: 7. CDR3 DNA: TGTGCCAGCAGTGGCCCCCCAGCGGGGGCCTACAATGAGCAGTTCTTC. Translation: CASSGPPAGAYNEQFF.

The chain recombines TRBV6-5 with TRBJ2-1; 8 bases align to TRBD2. The CDR3 sequence is 15 residues long. V gave up 8 bases and J gave up 0 bases; unmatched junction bases: 6. Per germline, CDR1 MNHEY and CDR2 SVGAGI. CDR3 sequence: CASRTSGGSYNEQFF. The CDR3 DNA reads TGTGCCAGCCGCACTAGCGGAGGCTCCTACAATGAGCAGTTCTTC.

The chain is built from TRBV27 and TRBJ1-6, with D possibly TRBD1 on 6 matching bases. Germline assignment: CDR1 MNHEY and CDR2 SMNVEV (reference sequence). CDR3 length equals 17 residues. Trimming cost V 6 bases and J 0 bases, with 15 bases left between them. The CDR3 region has the DNA TGTGCCAGCAGCCTCTACACAGGGAACTCCTATAATTCACCCCTCCACTTT. Translated: CASSLYTGNSYNSPLHF.

The rearrangement joins TRBV5-1 to TRBJ1-1, with 9 bases lining up with TRBD1. With V trimmed by 4 bases and J by 4 bases, 2 bases remained unmatched. Germline CDR1 and CDR2: SGHRS and YFSETQ. The CDR3 totals 13 residues. CDR3: CASSTGQGTEAFF. The CDR3, as DNA: TGCGCCAGCAGCACGGGACAGGGCACTGAAGCTTTCTTT.

This rearrangement joins TRBV6-5 to TRBJ1-1; 9 bases align to TRBD1. The germline CDR1 and CDR2 sequences are MNHEY and SVGAGI. With V trimmed by 6 bases and J by 4 bases, 6 bases remained unmatched. CDR3 length: 14 residues. The CDR3 DNA follows: TGTGCCAGCAGACGACAGGGGGACGGCACTGAAGCTTTCTTT. This gives the protein CASRRQGDGTEAFF.

This chain connects TRBV15 to TRBJ2-7; D possibly corresponds to TRBD1 (5 bases). Trimming pared 0 bases from V and 0 bases from J, leaving 9 bases between. The CDR3 loop spans 15 amino acids. Germline-derived CDR1 and CDR2 are LNHNV and YYDKDF (reference sequence). The CDR3 is CATSRESRDSYEQYF. The CDR3 coding sequence is TGTGCCACCAGCAGAGAGTCCAGGGACTCCTACGAGCAGTACTTC.

The chain is built from TRBV11-2 and TRBJ1-5; 9 positions agree with TRBD1. Germline CDR1 and CDR2: SGHAT and FQNNGV. The CDR3 sequence is 15 residues long. V was clipped by 5 bases and J by 4 bases; unmatched bases: 6. CDR3 amino acids: CASSGGTGPNQPQHF. The CDR3 nucleotides read TGTGCCAGCAGCGGCGGGACAGGGCCTAATCAGCCCCAGCATTTT.

The chain uses TRBV29-1 and TRBJ2-1; perhaps TRBD1 as D (5 bases). V lost 4 bases to trimming and J lost 2 bases, with 9 bases between them. Germline V gene sequence: CDR1 SQVTM, CDR2 ANQGSEA. The length of the CDR3 is 13 residues. Here the CDR3 DNA reads TGCAGCGTTGGACAGCCCCCCTACAATGAGCAGTTCTTC. This codes for CSVGQPPYNEQFF.

The V and J genes are TRBV28 and TRBJ2-3, with D perhaps matching TRBD1 (6 bases). Deletions cut 8 bases from V and 1 base from J, with 13 bases between. The CDR3 length is 14 residues. Germline V gene lookup returns CDR1 MDHEN and CDR2 SYDVKM. For the CDR3, the DNA is TGTGCCAGCGAGACAGGACTCGGCACAGATACGCAGTATTTT. It encodes CASETGLGTDTQYF.

The V and J genes are TRBV2 and TRBJ2-5, with no clear D. Germline assignment: CDR1 SNHLY and CDR2 FYNNEI. CDR3 length: 11 residues. The V gene lost 5 bases and the J gene lost 2 bases, with 3 bases spanning the gap. The CDR3 protein is CASSPQETQYF. As DNA, the CDR3 is TGTGCCAGCAGTCCTCAAGAGACCCAGTACTTC.

This clone has just a few counts. The rearrangement uses TRBV6-4 and TRBJ2-3, with 9 bases that match TRBD1. With V trimmed by 6 bases and J by 2 bases, 3 bases remained unmatched. Germline V lookup: CDR1 MRHNA, CDR2 SNTAGT. The CDR3 is 14 amino acids. The CDR3 loop reads CASRKQGATDTQYF. The CDR3, as DNA: TGTGCCAGCAGGAAACAGGGGGCCACAGATACGCAGTATTTT.

This rearrangement joins TRBV27 to TRBJ2-5; tentatively, D is TRBD1 (7 bases). Germline V gives CDR1 MNHEY, CDR2 SMNVEV (reference sequence). There are 17 residues in the CDR3. Trimming pared 4 bases from V and 6 bases from J, leaving 24 bases between. DNA for the CDR3: TGTGCCAGCAGTTCCGTTTCAGGGGGGCTCAAGCGGCAGACCCAGTACTTC. Protein sequence: CASSSVSGGLKRQTQYF.